This T cell receptor (beta chain) appears in the sequencing data of a study of regulatory T cells in long-lasting Graves disease (dated by TCRdb to the early 2020s). Regarding the complete study: To count as having persistent Graves' disease, a patient had to have received antithyroid drug treatment for over 5 years with TSH receptor autoantibodies remaining persistently positive. A total of around 35 samples underwent TCR sequencing: about 13 from persistent and around 20 from newly diagnosed Graves' disease patients. This study used TCR sequencing and RNA sequencing of peripheral blood to compare persistent Graves' disease patients against newly diagnosed Graves' disease patients. The study was conducted in China and was registered as a clinical trial. Persistent Graves' disease patients in the clinical cohort had taken antithyroid drugs for approximately 10 years on average.

With regard to this clonotype: Its recognized antigen is unknown. Nothing much larger sits one base from this clone, and base qualities are not available.

V is shortened by 4 bases, J by 5 bases, and the region joining them spans 11 bases. CDR1 and CDR2 are drawn from the germline V gene: ENHRY, SYGVKD. The CDR3 starts with the cysteine, ends with the phenylalanine, and has 14 residues. The sequence is cut down to CDR3 DNA, 42 bases in frame from base 1. Findings and caveats that apply to the study as a whole: Lower TCR Shannon entropy and fewer highly expanded clones were observed in persistent Graves' disease patients than in newly diagnosed patients, which suggested clonal expansion. The authors noted that the small sample size was a limitation that may lower accuracy. TRBV28, TRBJ1-2 and TRBJ2-5 were preferentially used in persistent disease, while TRBV20-1 and TRBJ2-1 were favored in newly diagnosed disease. Sequencing and analysis were restricted to the TCR beta chain. More public clonotypes were shared among persistent patients (about 2,800) than among newly diagnosed patients (more than 900). Only peripheral blood was studied, because thyroid tissue, the primary lesion, was inaccessible.

This sample's time point label indicates: persistent/refractory GD, antithyroid drugs over 5 years with positive TRAb. For both TCR sequencing and RNA sequencing, RNA was extracted from PBMCs using TRIzol. The diagnosis of Graves' disease was made according to American Thyroid Association guidelines. The patients came from an endocrinology department in Xi'an, China. From each patient, 7.5 to 9.5 milliliters of peripheral blood was collected into an EDTA anticoagulant tube. PBMCs were isolated by Ficoll Paque Plus density gradient separation without further T cell sorting. An Agilent 2100 Bioanalyzer and agarose gel were used to check RNA quality, while a NanoDrop 2000 measured RNA concentration. Libraries were constructed by multiplex PCR. The sequencer listed for this sample is Illumina HiSeq 4000. iRepertoire HTBI primers and Arm-PCR amplification of CDR3 regions were used to construct TCR beta libraries. Before sequencing, the PCR products underwent gel purification. Under the source paper's analysis protocol: Across samples, approximately 68 TRBV and 13 to 15 TRBJ segments were identified and used for gene usage analysis of CDR3 amino acid clonotypes. COPE and FqMerger were used to merge filtered high-quality paired reads into contigs. BLAST was used to align contigs to the IMGT TRBV, TRBD and TRBJ reference genes, and CDR3 was defined following IMGT. Highly expanded clones were defined as clonotypes with a frequency above 0.1%. Shannon entropy served as the measure of repertoire diversity, while the Gini coefficient captured V-J evenness. Clonotypes shared by more than one individual were considered public. TCRdb took the public reads, trimmed them with fastp at Q25, ran MiXCR for clone calling and kept in-frame beta chains. Each entry is one CDR3 protein sequence, shown with its most common DNA and genes. TCRdb's processing, not the study's, gives the V and J calls here. The sample contains about 430,000 distinct CDR3 sequences, around 20% of them found a single time. The top ten clonotypes cover approximately 15% of the sample.

The chain is encoded by TRBV10-3 joined to TRBJ1-4, with TRBD1 perhaps the D gene, on 6 matching bases. The receptor's source is a female donor with Graves disease. The starting material was peripheral blood mononuclear cells (PBMCs), obtained when the disease was refractory, from a patient treated with antithyroid drugs. DNA sequence: TGTGCCATCAGTGGGGCAGGGGTGAATGAAAAACTGTTTTTT. Its translation reads: CAISGAGVNEKLFF.